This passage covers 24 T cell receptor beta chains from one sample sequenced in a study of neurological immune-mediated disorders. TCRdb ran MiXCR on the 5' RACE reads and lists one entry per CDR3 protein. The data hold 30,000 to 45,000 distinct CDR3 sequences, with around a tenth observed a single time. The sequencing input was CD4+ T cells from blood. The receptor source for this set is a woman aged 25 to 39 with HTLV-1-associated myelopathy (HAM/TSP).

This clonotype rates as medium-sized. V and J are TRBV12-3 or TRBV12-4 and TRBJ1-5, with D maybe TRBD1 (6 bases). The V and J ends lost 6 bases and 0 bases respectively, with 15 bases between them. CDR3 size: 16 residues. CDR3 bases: TGTGCCAGCAGCCTTTCGGACAGCCATAGCAATCAGCCCCAGCATTTT. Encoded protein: CASSLSDSHSNQPQHF.

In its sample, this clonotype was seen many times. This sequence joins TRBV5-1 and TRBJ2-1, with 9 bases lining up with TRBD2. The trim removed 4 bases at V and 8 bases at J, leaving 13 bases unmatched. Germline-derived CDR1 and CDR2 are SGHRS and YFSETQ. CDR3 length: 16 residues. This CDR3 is CASSRPGGGAKDEQFF. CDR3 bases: TGCGCCAGCAGCCGCCCCGGCGGGGGGGCTAAGGATGAGCAGTTCTTC.

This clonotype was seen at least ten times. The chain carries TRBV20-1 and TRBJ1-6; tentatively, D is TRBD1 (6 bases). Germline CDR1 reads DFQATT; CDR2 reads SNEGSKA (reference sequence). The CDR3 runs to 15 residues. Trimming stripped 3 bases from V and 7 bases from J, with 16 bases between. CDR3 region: CSARATGSENSPLHF. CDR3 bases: TGCAGTGCTAGGGCAACAGGGTCGGAGAATTCACCCCTCCACTTT.

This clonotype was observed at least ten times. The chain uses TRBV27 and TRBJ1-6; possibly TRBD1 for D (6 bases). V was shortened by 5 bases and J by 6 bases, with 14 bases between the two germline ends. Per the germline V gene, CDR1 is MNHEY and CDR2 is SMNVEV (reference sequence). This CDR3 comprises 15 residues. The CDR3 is CASSPRQVLNSPLHF. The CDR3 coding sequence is TGTGCCAGCAGTCCACGACAGGTTCTTAATTCACCCCTCCACTTT.

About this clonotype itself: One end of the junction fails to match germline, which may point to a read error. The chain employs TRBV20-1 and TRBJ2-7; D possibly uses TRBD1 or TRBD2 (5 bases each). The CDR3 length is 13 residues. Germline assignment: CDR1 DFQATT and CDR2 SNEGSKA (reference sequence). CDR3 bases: TGCAGTTCTAGAGGGGTAATTGGAGTCGAGCAGTACTTC. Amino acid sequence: CSSRGVIGVEQYF.

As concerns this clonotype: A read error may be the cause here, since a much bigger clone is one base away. The CDR3 DNA sequence: TGTGTCAGCTTATATGGCTACACCTTC. Its protein product is CVSLYGYTF. The chain employs TRBV6-6 and TRBJ1-2; no reliable D call. The CDR3 covers 9 residues. Germline CDR1 is MNHNY and CDR2 is SVGAGI (reference sequence).

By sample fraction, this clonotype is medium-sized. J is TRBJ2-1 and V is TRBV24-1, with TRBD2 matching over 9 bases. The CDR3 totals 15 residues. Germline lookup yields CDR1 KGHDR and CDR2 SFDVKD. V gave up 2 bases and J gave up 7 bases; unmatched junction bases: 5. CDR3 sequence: CATSDSAGGRNEQFF. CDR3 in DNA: TGTGCCACCAGTGATTCGGCGGGGGGGCGAAATGAGCAGTTCTTC.

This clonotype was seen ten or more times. The DNA of the CDR3 is TGTGCCAGCAGAAGCACAGGGGATTCCTACGAGCAGTACTTC. Its translation: CASRSTGDSYEQYF. This chain links TRBV6-1 with TRBJ2-7; 7 nucleotides agree with TRBD1. Trimming at V came to 6 bases and at J to 1 base, leaving 6 bases not matched to a gene. From germline, CDR1 is MNHNS and CDR2 SASEGT. The CDR3 extends over 14 amino acids.

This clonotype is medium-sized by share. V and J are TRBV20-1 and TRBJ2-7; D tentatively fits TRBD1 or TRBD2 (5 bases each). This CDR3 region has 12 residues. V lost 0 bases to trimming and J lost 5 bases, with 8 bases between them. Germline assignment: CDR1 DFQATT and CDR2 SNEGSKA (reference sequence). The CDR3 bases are TGCAGTGCTAGAGACAGGGACCACGAGCAGTACTTC. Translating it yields CSARDRDHEQYF.

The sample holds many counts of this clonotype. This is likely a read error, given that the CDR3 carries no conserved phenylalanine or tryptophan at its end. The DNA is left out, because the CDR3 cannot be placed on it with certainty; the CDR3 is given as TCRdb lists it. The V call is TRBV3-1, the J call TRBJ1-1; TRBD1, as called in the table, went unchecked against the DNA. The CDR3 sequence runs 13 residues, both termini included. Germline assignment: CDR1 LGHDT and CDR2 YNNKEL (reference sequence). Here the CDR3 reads CASSREGGRTEFV.

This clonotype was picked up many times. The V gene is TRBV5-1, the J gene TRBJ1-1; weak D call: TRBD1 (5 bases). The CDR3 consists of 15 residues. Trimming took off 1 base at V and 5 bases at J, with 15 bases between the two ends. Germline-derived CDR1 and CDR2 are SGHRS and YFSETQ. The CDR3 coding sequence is TGCGCCAGCAGCTTGACCCGGGGCAGGCAAACTGAAGCTTTCTTT. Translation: CASSLTRGRQTEAFF.

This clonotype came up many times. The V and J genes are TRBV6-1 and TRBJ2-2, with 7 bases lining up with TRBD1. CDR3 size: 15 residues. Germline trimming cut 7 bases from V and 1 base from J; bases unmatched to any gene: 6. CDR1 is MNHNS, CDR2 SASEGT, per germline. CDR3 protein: CASTLRTGNTGELFF. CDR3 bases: TGTGCCAGCACCCTCCGGACAGGGAACACCGGGGAGCTGTTTTTT.

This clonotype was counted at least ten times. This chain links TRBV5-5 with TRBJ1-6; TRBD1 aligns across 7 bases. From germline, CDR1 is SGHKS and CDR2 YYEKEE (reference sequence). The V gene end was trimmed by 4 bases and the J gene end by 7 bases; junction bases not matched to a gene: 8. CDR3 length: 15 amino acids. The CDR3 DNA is TGTGCCAGCAGCGAGATACAGGGGTACAATTCACCCCTCCACTTT. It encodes CASSEIQGYNSPLHF. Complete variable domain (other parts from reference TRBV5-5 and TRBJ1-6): DAGVTQSPTHLIKTRGQQVTLRCSPISGHKSVSWYQQVLGQGPQFIFQYYEKEERGRGNFPDRFSARQFPNYSSELNVNALLLGDSALYLCASSEIQGYNSPLHFGNGTRLTVT.

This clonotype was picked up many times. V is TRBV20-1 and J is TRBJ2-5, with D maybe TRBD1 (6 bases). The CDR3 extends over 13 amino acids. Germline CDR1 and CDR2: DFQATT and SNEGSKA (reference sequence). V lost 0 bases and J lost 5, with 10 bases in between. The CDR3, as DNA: TGCAGTGCTAGAGATCCAGGGGTTGAGACCCAGTACTTC. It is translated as CSARDPGVETQYF.

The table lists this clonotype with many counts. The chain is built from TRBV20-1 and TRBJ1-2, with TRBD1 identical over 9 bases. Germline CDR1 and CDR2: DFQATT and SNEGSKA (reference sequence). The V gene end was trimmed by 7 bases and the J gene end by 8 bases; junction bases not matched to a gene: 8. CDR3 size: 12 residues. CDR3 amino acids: CSGGTGTFGYTF. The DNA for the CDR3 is TGCAGTGGCGGGACAGGGACTTTCGGCTACACCTTC.

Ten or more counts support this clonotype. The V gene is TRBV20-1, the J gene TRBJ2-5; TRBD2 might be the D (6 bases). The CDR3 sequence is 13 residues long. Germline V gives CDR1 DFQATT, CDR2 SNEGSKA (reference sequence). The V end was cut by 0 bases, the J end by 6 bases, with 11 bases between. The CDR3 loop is CSARDRLVKTQYF. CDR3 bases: TGCAGTGCTAGAGATCGACTAGTAAAGACCCAGTACTTC.

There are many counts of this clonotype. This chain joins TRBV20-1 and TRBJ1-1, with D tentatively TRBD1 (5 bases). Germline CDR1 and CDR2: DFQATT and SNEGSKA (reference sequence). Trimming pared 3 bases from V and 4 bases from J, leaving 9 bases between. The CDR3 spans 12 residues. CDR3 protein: CSARLGGTEAFF. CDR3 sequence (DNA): TGCAGTGCTAGGCTTGGGGGCACTGAAGCTTTCTTT.

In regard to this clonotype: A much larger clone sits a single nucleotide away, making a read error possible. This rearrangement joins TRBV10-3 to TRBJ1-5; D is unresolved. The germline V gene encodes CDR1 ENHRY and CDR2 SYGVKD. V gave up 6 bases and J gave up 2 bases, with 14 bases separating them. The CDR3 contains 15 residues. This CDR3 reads CAIRSGTERNQPQHF. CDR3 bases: TGTGCCATCAGGTCGGGTACAGAGCGCAATCAGCCCCAGCATTTT.

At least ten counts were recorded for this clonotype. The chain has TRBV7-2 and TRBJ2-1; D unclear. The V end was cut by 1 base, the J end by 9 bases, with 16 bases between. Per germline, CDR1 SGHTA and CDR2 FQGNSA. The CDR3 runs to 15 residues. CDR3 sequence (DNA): TGTGCCAGCAGCTTAGTCCCCAGTGTCAATACTGAGCAGTTCTTC. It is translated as CASSLVPSVNTEQFF.

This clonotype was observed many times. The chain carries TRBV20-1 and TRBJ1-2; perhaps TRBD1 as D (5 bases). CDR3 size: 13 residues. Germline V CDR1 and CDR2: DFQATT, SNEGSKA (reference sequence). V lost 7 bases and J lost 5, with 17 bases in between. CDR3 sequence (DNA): TGCAGTGTTCCAGACGATTGGGGGTATGGCTACACCTTC. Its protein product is CSVPDDWGYGYTF.

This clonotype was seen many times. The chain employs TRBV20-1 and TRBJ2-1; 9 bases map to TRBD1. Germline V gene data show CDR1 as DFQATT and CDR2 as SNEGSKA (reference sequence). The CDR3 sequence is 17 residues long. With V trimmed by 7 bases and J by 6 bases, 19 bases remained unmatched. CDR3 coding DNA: TGCAGTGGAACCGGGACAGGGTCTTCTGTCACCTTCAATGAGCAGTTCTTC. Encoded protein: CSGTGTGSSVTFNEQFF.

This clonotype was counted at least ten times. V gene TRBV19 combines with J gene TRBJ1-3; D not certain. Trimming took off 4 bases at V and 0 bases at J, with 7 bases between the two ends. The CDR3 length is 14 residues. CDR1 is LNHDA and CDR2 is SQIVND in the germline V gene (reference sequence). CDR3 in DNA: TGTGCCAGTAGTACCTTAAACTCTGGAAACACCATATATTTT. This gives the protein CASSTLNSGNTIYF.

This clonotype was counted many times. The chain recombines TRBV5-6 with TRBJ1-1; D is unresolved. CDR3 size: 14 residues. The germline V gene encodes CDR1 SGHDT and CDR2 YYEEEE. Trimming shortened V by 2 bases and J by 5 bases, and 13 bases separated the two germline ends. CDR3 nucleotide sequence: TGTGCCAGCAGCTTCTTTAGGCTGGGGACTGAAGCTTTCTTT. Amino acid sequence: CASSFFRLGTEAFF.

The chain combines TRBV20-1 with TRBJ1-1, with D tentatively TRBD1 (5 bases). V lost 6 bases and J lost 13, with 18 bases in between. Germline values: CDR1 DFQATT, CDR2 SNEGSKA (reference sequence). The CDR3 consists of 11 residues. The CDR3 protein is CSATGHPRVFF. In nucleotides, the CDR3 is TGCAGTGCCACAGGACACCCAAGAGTTTTCTTT.